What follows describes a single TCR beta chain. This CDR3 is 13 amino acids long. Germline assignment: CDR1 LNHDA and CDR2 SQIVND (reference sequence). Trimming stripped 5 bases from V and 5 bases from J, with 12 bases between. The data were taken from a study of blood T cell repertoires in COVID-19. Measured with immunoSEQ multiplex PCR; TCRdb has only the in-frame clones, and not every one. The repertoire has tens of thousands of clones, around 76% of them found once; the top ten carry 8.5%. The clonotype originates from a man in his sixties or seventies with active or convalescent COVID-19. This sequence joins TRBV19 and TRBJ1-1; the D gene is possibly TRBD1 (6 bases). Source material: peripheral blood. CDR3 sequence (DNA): TGTGCCAGTAGTTCACAGGGTGATACTGAAGCTTTCTTT. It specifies CASSSQGDTEAFF.